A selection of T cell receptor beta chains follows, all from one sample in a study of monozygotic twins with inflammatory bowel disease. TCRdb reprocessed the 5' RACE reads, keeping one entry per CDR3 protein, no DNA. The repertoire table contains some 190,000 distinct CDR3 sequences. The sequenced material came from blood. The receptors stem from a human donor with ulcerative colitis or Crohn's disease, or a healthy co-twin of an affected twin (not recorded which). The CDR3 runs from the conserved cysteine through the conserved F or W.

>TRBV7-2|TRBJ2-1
CASSLDRRSYNEQFF
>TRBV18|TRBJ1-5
CASSPRDRAITGNQPQHF
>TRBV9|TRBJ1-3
CASSVNDFGNTIYF
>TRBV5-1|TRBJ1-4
CASRGSPNEKLFF
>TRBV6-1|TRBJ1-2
CASSEDGVLGDVFTF
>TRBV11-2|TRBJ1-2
CASSFMGGFGSGGYTF
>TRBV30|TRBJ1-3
CAWMLSAGNTIYF
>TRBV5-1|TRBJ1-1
CASSTGQMNTEAFF
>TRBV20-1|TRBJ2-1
CSARLAGVLNNEQFF
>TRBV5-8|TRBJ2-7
CASSLSAAQYF
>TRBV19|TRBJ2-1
CASSSSTGNEQFF
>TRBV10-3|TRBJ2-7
CAISESGTGYEQYF
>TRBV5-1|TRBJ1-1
CASHYGTANTEAFF
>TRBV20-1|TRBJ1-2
CSARRFEPDYGYTF
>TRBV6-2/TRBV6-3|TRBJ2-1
CASSYSNGGRARNEQFF
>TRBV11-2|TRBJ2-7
CASSHRTGGYEQYF
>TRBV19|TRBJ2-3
CASSMIGLQDTQYF
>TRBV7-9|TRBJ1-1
CASSLGTTVTMNTEAFF
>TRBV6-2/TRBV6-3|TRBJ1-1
CASRPSIGTGYLAFF
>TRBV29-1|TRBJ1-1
CSVEGWGNTEAFF
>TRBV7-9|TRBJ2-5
CASSLSRRGETQYF
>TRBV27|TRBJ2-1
CASSLDNFYNEQFF
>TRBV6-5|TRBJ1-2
CASSYSRQGAPNYYGYTF
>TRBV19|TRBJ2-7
CASSPVHLSLEQYF
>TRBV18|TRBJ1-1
CASSPPTGTDEAFF
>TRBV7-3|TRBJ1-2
CASSKTGDDYGYTF
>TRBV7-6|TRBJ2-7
CASSDDRGVPYEQYF
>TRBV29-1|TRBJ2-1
CSVLTYYNEQFF
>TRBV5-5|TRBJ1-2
CASSRTQGAEFYGYTF
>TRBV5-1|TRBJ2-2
CASSLGPPNTGELFF
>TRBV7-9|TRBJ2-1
CASTGGGTGLSYEQFF
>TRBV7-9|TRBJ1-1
CASSDWTGGAIIGAAFF
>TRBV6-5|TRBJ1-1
CASSYLGSNTEAFF
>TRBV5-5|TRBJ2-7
CASSLRSTYEQYF
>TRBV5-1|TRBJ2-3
CASSGGSSTDTQYF
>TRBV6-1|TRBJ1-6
CASTTGSRSSYNSPLHF
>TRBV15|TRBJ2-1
CATSRVVTSGRWNEQFF
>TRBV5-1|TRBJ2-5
CASSTGTSGEETQYF
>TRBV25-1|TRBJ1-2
CASSEPGTYGYTF
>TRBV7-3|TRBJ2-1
CASSLNGDSYNEQFF
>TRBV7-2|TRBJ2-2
CASSPRTGGVTGELFF
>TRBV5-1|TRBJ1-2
CASSPGQYGYTF
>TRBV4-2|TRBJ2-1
CASSQALGQGYNEQFF
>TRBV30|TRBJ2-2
CAGPHGGTGELFF